This record looks at one TCR beta chain sequence and its context. The antigen is unknown. Quantitative 5'-RACE with molecular barcodes produced the TCR beta libraries. In TCRdb, the 5' RACE reads were re-called with MiXCR into one record per CDR3 protein. The data show approximately 100,000 distinct CDR3 sequences, about 8.5% seen once. This entry is derived from a study of CD8 T cells in ankylosing spondylitis. Study-wide results and limits: Existing reports had already noted some motif variants in reactive arthritis synovial fluid and blood.

The origin of this receptor is a male donor with ankylosing spondylitis or in good health (not recorded which). The sample consisted of blood, either unsorted or a sorted T cell fraction (not recorded which).

CDR3 DNA: TGTGCCAGCACCCTACGGACAGGGCCGGACTATGGCTACACCTTC. Its protein is CASTLRTGPDYGYTF. This chain connects TRBV7-9 to TRBJ1-2, with 8 bases fitting TRBD1. The V gene end was trimmed by 7 bases and the J gene end by 3 bases; junction bases not matched to a gene: 10. Germline CDR1 and CDR2: SEHNR and FQNEAQ (reference sequence). CDR3 length equals 15 residues. The variable domain in full, with the rest retrieved from reference TRBV7-9 and TRBJ1-2, is DTGVSQNPRHKITKRGQNVTFRCDPISEHNRLYWYRQTLGQGPEFLTYFQNEAQLEKSRLLSDRFSAERPKGSFSTLEIQRTEQGDSAMYLCASTLRTGPDYGYTFGSGTRLTVV.